This T cell receptor beta chain is from a study of cytomegalovirus exposure and HLA in healthy donors. The PCR had 60 Vbeta and 13 Jbeta primers. TCRdb's copy holds only in-frame clones and misses some; the assay was immunoSEQ multiplex PCR. The data contain roughly 130,000 clones, roughly 88% of them singletons. CDR1 is SEHNR, CDR2 FQNEAQ, per germline (reference sequence). There are 14 residues in the CDR3. V gave up 6 bases and J gave up 0 bases, with 9 bases separating them. The sequence came from a man aged 45-65 years in good health and CMV-seronegative. Sequencing was carried out using PBMCs. The rearrangement links TRBV7-9 to TRBJ1-3; a possible D gene is TRBD1 (5 bases). DNA of the CDR3: TGTGCCAGCAGGGAGACAGTCTCTGGAAACACCATATATTTT. Translation gives CASRETVSGNTIYF.